Each of the 11 T cell receptor beta chains below was sequenced from the same sample in a study of CD8 T cells in ankylosing spondylitis. TCRdb recomputed calls from the 5' RACE reads with MiXCR, one row per CDR3 protein. The sample holds some 300,000 distinct CDR3 sequences, under 25% seen once. The specimen was blood, either unsorted or a sorted T cell fraction (not recorded which). Source of these receptors: a female donor with ankylosing spondylitis or in good health (not recorded which).

The V call is TRBV10-3, the J call TRBJ1-5, with 8 bases fitting TRBD1. There are 14 residues in the CDR3. V shed 8 bases, J shed 0 bases, and the junction held 3 bases outside the gene matches. From germline, CDR1 is ENHRY and CDR2 SYGVKD. CDR3 coding DNA: TGTGCCATCGGCGGACAGGGTAGCAATCAGCCCCAGCATTTT. The encoded protein is CAIGGQGSNQPQHF.

The rearrangement links TRBV2 to TRBJ2-5, with a possible D match to TRBD2 (5 bases). V lost 6 bases and J lost 5, with 19 bases in between. CDR1 is SNHLY, CDR2 FYNNEI, per germline. The CDR3 totals 15 residues. The CDR3 reads CASSPGSPRGETQYF. CDR3 DNA sequence: TGTGCCAGCAGCCCGGGATCGCCTAGAGGGGAGACCCAGTACTTC.

The CDR3 loop is CASSTTGGGNTGELFF. The CDR3 DNA sequence: TGCGCCAGCAGCACAACAGGGGGTGGAAACACCGGGGAGCTGTTTTTT. The genes are TRBV5-1 and TRBJ2-2; 8 nucleotides line up with TRBD1. CDR1 and CDR2 (germline): SGHRS, YFSETQ. V trimming: 4 bases; J trimming: 2 bases; junction bases outside the gene matches: 7. The CDR3 is made up of 16 amino acids. The full variable domain, completed using reference TRBV5-1 and TRBJ2-2, is KAGVTQTPRYLIKTRGQQVTLSCSPISGHRSVSWYQQTPGQGLQFLFEYFSETQRNKGNFPGRFSGRQFSNSRSEMNVSTLELGDSALYLCASSTTGGGNTGELFFGEGSRLTVL.

The V gene is TRBV11-2, the J gene TRBJ2-7; D might be TRBD2 (6 bases). V was shortened by 5 bases and J by 6 bases, with 17 bases between the two germline ends. CDR1 and CDR2 from the germline V gene are SGHAT and FQNNGV. This CDR3 contains 14 residues. CDR3 coding DNA: TGTGCCAGCAGCCAGGGACTCACGAAGGGCGAGCAGTACTTC. Amino acid sequence: CASSQGLTKGEQYF.

The J gene is TRBJ2-6, the V gene TRBV7-2; D possibly corresponds to TRBD1 (6 bases). The ends were cut back, 4 bases at V and 2 bases at J, with 9 bases in the middle. The germline CDR1 and CDR2 sequences are SGHTA and FQGNSA. CDR3 length: 15 residues. The CDR3 loop reads CASSYPGAGANVLTF. The CDR3 DNA reads TGTGCCAGCAGCTACCCAGGGGCTGGGGCCAACGTCCTGACTTTC.

This clonotype was detected many times. V usage is TRBV29-1 and J usage is TRBJ2-7, with a weak D call TRBD1 (5 bases). The germline V and J ends were trimmed by 4 bases and 3 bases, with 16 bases remaining between them. The CDR3 is 14 amino acids. Germline lookup yields CDR1 SQVTM and CDR2 ANQGSEA. The CDR3 DNA is TGCAGCGTTGGGCCAGGCAGGGTGGACTACGAGCAGTACTTC. Protein product: CSVGPGRVDYEQYF.

The chain couples TRBV19 to TRBJ1-1; D might be TRBD1 (6 bases). Per germline, CDR1 LNHDA and CDR2 SQIVND (reference sequence). The CDR3 is 14 amino acids. Between the trimmed V and J ends, which lost 4 bases and 1 base, there was a span of 10 bases. For the CDR3, the DNA is TGTGCCAGTAGTACTGAACAGGGGAACACTGAAGCTTTCTTT. Residues: CASSTEQGNTEAFF. Full variable domain (missing parts from reference TRBV19 and TRBJ1-1): DGGITQSPKYLFRKEGQNVTLSCEQNLNHDAMYWYRQDPGQGLRLIYYSQIVNDFQKGDIAEGYSVSREKKESFPLTVTSAQKNPTAFYLCASSTEQGNTEAFFGQGTRLTVV.

This clonotype was seen at least ten times. The chain is built from TRBV13 and TRBJ2-1; weak D call: TRBD2 (5 bases). This CDR3 has 15 amino acids. Germline V CDR1 and CDR2: PRHDT, FYEKMQ (reference sequence). The ends were cut back, 5 bases at V and 4 bases at J, with 15 bases in the middle. The CDR3, as DNA: TGTGCCAGCAGCGGTCGGCTAGCCCCGTACAATGAGCAGTTCTTC. It yields the protein CASSGRLAPYNEQFF.

V usage is TRBV6-5 and J usage is TRBJ1-4; tentatively, D is TRBD1 (5 bases). This CDR3 region has 12 residues. Trimming cost V 7 bases and J 6 bases, with 9 bases left between them. Germline V gene data show CDR1 as MNHEY and CDR2 as SVGAGI. CDR3 coding DNA: TGTGCCAGCAAAGGGGCGGATGAAAAACTGTTTTTT. Translated, it gives CASKGADEKLFF.

This clonotype was observed a few times. V usage is TRBV27 and J usage is TRBJ2-5; 9 nucleotides agree with TRBD1. This CDR3 has 13 residues. CDR1 and CDR2 from the germline V gene are MNHEY and SMNVEV (reference sequence). V dropped 6 bases and J dropped 4; count of bases not matched to a gene: 3. The CDR3 DNA follows: TGTGCCAGCAGGGACAGGGGCCGAGAGACCCAGTACTTC. This translates into CASRDRGRETQYF.

The gene calls are TRBV6-2 or TRBV6-3 and TRBJ2-7; possibly TRBD2 for D (6 bases). V shed 0 bases and J shed 3 bases, with 9 bases lying between them. Germline loops: CDR1 MNHEY, CDR2 SVGEGT. This CDR3 is 14 amino acids long. As DNA, the CDR3 is TGTGCCAGCAGTTACTCCTATAGCGGCTACGAGCAGTACTTC. It encodes CASSYSYSGYEQYF.